Only one count was recorded for the clone carrying this T cell receptor (beta chain). Its specificity is not known. This CDR3 has 13 residues. CDR1 is SGDLS, CDR2 YYNGEE, per germline. Trimming cost V 0 bases and J 6 bases, with 9 bases left between them. TCRdb reprocessed the 5' RACE reads via MiXCR and lists one record per CDR3 protein. The sample records approximately 23,000 distinct CDR3 sequences, roughly 29% being singletons. Study results and caveats: Larger-cohort validation covered only one TCR beta V-J rearrangement. Tumor-infiltrating Treg TCR alpha and beta sequences overlapped most with tumor naive CD4+ T cells, then blood naive. In terms of TCR gene usage, tumor memory CD4+ T cells clustered together with blood and lymph node memory CD4+ cells, as well as with lymph node naive CD4+ cells.

The source of this sequence is a female donor with breast cancer. The chain links TRBV9 to TRBJ2-5, with D unclear. Sequencing was performed on tumor-infiltrating naive CD4+ T cells sorted from the breast tumor. Regarding subset: naive CD4+ T cells, CD4+CD45RA+CD25-. The CDR3 DNA sequence: TGTGCCAGCAGCGTAGAGGATAGCCAGACCCAGTACTTC. This translates into CASSVEDSQTQYF.